The T cell receptor beta chain under discussion was sequenced for a study of OX40 agonist ivuxolimab in advanced cancers. Study-wide results and caveats: On average, a greater number of expanded clones characterised CD8+ T cells relative to CD4+.

Clones were sequenced by immunoSEQ multiplex PCR, and TCRdb holds only the in-frame ones, with some missing. The sample comprises approximately 81,000 clones, 65% to 85% of which are singletons, and about 4.9% rests with the top ten. Patients with autoimmune history or systemic immunosuppression were excluded. Blood was sampled at baseline, cycle 4 day 1, and cycle 7 day 1. About this clone itself: Its cognate antigen is unknown.

V was cut by 2 bases and J by 4 bases, with 9 bases left in between. Germline V gene data show CDR1 as SGDLS and CDR2 as YYNGEE. The CDR3 spans 13 residues. Material: CD4+ or CD8+ T cells sorted from blood, obtained in a trial of the OX40 agonist ivuxolimab. The receptor was derived from an adult with an advanced solid tumor such as melanoma, head and neck, liver or kidney cancer. The chain joins TRBV9 to TRBJ2-5; D uncertain. The CDR3 loop is CASSVAGRETQYF. DNA for the CDR3: TGTGCCAGCAGCGTGGCAGGACGAGAGACCCAGTACTTC.